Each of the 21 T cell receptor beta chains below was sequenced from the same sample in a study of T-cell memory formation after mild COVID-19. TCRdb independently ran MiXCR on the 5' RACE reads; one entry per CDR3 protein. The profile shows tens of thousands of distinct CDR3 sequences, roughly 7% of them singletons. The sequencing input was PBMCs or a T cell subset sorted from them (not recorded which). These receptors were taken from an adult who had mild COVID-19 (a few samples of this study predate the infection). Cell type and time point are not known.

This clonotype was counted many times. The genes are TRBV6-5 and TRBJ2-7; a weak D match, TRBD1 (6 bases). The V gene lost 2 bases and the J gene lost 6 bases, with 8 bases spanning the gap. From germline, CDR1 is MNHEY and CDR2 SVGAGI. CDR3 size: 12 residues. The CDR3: CASSYLRGEQYF. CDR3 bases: TGTGCCAGCAGTTACCTCAGGGGCGAGCAGTACTTC.

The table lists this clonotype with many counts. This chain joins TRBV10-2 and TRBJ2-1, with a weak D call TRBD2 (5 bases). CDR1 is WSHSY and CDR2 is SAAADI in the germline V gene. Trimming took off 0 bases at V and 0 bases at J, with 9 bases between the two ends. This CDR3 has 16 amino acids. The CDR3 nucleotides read TGCGCCAGCAGTGAGTCGGTAGCGACCTCCTACAATGAGCAGTTCTTC. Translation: CASSESVATSYNEQFF.

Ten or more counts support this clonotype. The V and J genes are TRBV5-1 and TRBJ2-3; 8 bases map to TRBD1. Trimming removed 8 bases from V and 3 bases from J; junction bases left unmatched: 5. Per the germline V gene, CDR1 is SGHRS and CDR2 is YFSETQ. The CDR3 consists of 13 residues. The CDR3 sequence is CASRQGITDTQYF. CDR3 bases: TGCGCCAGTAGACAGGGGATTACAGATACGCAGTATTTT.

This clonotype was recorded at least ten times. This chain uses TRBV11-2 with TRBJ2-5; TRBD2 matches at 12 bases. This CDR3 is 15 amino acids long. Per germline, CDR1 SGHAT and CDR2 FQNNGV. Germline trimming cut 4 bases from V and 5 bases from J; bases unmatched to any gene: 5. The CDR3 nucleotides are TGTGCCAGCAGCTCCGGACTAGCGGGGCAGGAGACCCAGTACTTC. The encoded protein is CASSSGLAGQETQYF.

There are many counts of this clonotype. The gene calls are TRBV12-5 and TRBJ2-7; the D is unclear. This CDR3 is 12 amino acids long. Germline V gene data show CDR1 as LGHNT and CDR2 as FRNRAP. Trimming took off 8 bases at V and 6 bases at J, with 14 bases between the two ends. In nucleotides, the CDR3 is TGTGCTAGTCAATTAGACCGCGGCGAGCAGTACTTC. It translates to CASQLDRGEQYF. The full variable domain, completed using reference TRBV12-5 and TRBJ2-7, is DARVTQTPRHKVTEMGQEVTMRCQPILGHNTVFWYRQTMMQGLELLAYFRNRAPLDDSGMPKDRFSAEMPDATLATLKIQPSEPRDSAVYFCASQLDRGEQYFGPGTRLTVT.

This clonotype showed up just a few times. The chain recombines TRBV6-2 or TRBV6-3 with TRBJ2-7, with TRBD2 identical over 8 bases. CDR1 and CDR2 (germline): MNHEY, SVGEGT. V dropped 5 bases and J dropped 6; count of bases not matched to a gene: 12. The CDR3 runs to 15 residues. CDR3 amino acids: CASSPVGSGRGEQYF. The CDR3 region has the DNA TGTGCCAGCAGTCCCGTAGGGAGCGGGAGAGGCGAGCAGTACTTC.

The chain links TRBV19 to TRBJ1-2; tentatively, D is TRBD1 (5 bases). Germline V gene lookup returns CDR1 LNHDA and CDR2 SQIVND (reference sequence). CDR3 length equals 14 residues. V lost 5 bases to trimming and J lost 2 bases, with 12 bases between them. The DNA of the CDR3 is TGTGCCAGTAGTCCCCCGGGGGGGAACTATGGCTACACCTTC. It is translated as CASSPPGGNYGYTF.

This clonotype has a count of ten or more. The chain's CDR3 is CASSYSKQNPRYF. The CDR3 DNA follows: TGTGCCAGCAGTTACTCGAAGCAGAACCCGAGGTACTTC. V gene TRBV6-5 combines with J gene TRBJ2-7, with D uncertain. Germline V gives CDR1 MNHEY, CDR2 SVGAGI. This CDR3 has 13 amino acids. V gave up 0 bases and J gave up 12 bases, with 15 bases separating them.

As DNA, the CDR3 is TGTGCCAGCAGCCTAAACCCTCTAAGCGGGGTCAACGAGCAGTACTTC. This codes for CASSLNPLSGVNEQYF. The chain joins TRBV9 to TRBJ2-7; 7 positions match TRBD2. Trimming removed 4 bases from V and 5 bases from J; junction bases left unmatched: 15. The CDR3 is 16 amino acids. The germline V gene encodes CDR1 SGDLS and CDR2 YYNGEE.

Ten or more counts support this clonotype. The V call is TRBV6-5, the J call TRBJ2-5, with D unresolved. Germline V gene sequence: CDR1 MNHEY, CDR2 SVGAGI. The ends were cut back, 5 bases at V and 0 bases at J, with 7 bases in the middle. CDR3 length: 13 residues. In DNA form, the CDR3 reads TGTGCCAGCAGTCCCTCGTACCAAGAGACCCAGTACTTC. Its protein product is CASSPSYQETQYF.

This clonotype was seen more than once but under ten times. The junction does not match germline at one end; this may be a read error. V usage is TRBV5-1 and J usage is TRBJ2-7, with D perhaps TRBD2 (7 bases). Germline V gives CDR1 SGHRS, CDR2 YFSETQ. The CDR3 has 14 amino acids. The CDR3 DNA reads TGCGCCAGCAGACCCGACTCCCTCCAAGGGGGGGGGAACTTC. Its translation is CASRPDSLQGGGNF.

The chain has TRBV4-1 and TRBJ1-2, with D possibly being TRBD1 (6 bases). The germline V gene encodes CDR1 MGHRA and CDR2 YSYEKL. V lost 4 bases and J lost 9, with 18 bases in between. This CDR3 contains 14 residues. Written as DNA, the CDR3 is TGCGCCAGCAGCCCCACCGGGACAAGCGGAAGCTACACCTTC. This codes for CASSPTGTSGSYTF.

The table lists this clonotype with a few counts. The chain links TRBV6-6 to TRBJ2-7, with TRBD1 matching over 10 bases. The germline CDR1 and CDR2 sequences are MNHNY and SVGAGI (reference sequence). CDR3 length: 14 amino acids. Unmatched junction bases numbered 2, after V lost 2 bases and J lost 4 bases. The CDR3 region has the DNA TGTGCCAGCAGTTACGCGGACAGGGGGTACGAGCAGTACTTC. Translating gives CASSYADRGYEQYF.

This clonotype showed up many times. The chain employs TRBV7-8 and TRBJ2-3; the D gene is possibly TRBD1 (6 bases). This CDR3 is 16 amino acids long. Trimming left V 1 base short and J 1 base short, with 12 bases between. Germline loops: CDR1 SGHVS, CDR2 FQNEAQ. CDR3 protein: CASSLVGGRRTDTQYF. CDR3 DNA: TGTGCCAGCAGCTTAGTTGGGGGCAGGCGCACAGATACGCAGTATTTT.

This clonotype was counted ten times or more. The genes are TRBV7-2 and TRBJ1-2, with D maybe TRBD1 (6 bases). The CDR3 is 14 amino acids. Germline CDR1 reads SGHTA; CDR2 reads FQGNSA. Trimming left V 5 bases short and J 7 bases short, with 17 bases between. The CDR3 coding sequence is TGTGCCAGCAGCGTCCGACAGGCCCTGAGTGGCTACACCTTC. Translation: CASSVRQALSGYTF.

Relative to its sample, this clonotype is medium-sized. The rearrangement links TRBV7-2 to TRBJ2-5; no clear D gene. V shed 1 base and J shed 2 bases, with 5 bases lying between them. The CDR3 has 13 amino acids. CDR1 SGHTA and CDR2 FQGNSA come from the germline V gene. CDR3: CASSLERQETQYF. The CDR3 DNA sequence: TGTGCCAGCAGCTTAGAACGTCAAGAGACCCAGTACTTC. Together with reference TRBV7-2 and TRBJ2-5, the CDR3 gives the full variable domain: GAGVSQSPSNKVTEKGKDVELRCDPISGHTALYWYRQSLGQGLEFLIYFQGNSAPDKSGLPSDRFSAERTGGSVSTLTIQRTQQEDSAVYLCASSLERQETQYFGPGTRLLVL.

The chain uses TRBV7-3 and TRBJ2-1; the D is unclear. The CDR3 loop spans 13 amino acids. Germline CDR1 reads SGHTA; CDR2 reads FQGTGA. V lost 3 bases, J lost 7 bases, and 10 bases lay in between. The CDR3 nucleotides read TGTGCCAGCAGCTTCCGTCCGGAAAATGAGCAGTTCTTC. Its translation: CASSFRPENEQFF.

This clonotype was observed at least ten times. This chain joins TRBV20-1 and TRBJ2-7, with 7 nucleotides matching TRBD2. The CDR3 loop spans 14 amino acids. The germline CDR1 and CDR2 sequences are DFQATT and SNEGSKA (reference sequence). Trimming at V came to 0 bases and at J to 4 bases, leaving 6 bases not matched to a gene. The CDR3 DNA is TGCAGTGCTAGAGATGGAGGCGGGGGTTACGAGCAGTACTTC. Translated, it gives CSARDGGGGYEQYF.

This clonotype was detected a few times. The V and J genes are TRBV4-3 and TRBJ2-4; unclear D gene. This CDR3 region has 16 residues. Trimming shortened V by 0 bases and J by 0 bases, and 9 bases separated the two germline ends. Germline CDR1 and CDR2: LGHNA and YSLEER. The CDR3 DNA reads TGCGCCAGCAGCCAAGAACGGGTACTAGCCAAAAACATTCAGTACTTC. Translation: CASSQERVLAKNIQYF.

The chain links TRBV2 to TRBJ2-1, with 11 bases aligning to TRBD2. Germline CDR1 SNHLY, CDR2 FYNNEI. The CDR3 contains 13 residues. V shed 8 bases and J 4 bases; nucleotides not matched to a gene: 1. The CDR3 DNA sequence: TGTGCCAGCCTAGCGGGGGGTTACAATGAGCAGTTCTTC. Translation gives CASLAGGYNEQFF.

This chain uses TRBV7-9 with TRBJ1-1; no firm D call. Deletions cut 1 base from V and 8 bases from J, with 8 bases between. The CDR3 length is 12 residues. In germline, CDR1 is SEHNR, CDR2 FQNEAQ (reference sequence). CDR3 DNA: TGTGCCAGCAGCTTAGAGAAGGGAGAAGCTTTCTTT. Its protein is CASSLEKGEAFF.